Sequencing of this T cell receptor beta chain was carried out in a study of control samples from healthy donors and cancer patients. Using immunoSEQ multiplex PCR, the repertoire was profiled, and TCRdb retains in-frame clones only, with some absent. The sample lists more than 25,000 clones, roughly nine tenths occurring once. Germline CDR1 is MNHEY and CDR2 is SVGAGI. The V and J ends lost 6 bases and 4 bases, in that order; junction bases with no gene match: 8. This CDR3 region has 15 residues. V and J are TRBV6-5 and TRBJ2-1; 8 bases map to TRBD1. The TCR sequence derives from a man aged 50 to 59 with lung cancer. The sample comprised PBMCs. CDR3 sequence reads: CASSQQGEAYNEQFF. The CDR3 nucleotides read TGTGCCAGCAGCCAACAGGGGGAAGCTTACAATGAGCAGTTCTTC.